This entry lists 28 T cell receptor beta chains sequenced from one sample in a study of Graves' ophthalmopathy and Graves' hyperthyroidism. TCR beta CDR3 regions were amplified from RNA transcripts. RT-PCR with HTBI primers came first, then second-round multiplex PCR. TCRdb called the multiplex PCR reads again in MiXCR, with one record for every CDR3 protein. The table records hundreds of thousands of distinct CDR3 sequences, around an eighth of them present only once. The material sequenced was blood. These receptors came from a woman aged 25 to 39 with Graves' ophthalmopathy.

Only one count was recorded for this clonotype. The chain couples TRBV20-1 to TRBJ2-7; 12 positions agree with TRBD1. Germline-derived CDR1 and CDR2 are DFQATT and SNEGSKA (reference sequence). The CDR3 is 18 residues long. The ends lost 1 base at V and 4 bases at J; junction bases unmatched: 14. CDR3 protein: CSARGYADGTGGWYEQYF. CDR3 bases: TGCAGTGCTAGAGGTTACGCCGATGGGACAGGGGGCTGGTACGAGCAGTACTTC.

This clonotype has at least ten counts. The chain combines TRBV28 with TRBJ1-2; tentative D call: TRBD1 (5 bases). The V gene lost 2 bases and the J gene lost 5 bases, with 18 bases spanning the gap. CDR3 length equals 16 residues. CDR1 and CDR2 (germline): MDHEN, SYDVKM. The CDR3, as DNA: TGTGCCAGCAGTTTAATTCCGGGCGGGGACCTTTATGGCTACACCTTC. It yields the protein CASSLIPGGDLYGYTF.

This clonotype was detected many times. The chain links TRBV15 to TRBJ1-5, with 9 positions matching TRBD1. Germline V CDR1 and CDR2: LNHNV, YYDKDF (reference sequence). J lost 6 bases, V lost 3 bases, and 6 bases had no gene match. The CDR3 is 15 residues long. Here the CDR3 reads CATSRDRGVSQPQHF. In DNA form, the CDR3 reads TGTGCCACCAGCAGGGACAGGGGAGTATCTCAGCCCCAGCATTTT. The full variable domain, in which reference TRBV15 and TRBJ1-5 provide the parts outside the CDR3, is DAMVIQNPRYQVTQFGKPVTLSCSQTLNHNVMYWYQQKSSQAPKLLFHYYDKDFNNEADTPDNFQSRRPNTSFCFLDIRSPGLGDTAMYLCATSRDRGVSQPQHFGDGTRLSIL.

This clonotype was detected many times. CDR3 protein: CASRAGQANYGYTF. The CDR3, as DNA: TGTGCCAGCAGGGCGGGACAGGCGAACTATGGCTACACCTTC. This sequence joins TRBV6-1 and TRBJ1-2, with 8 bases that match TRBD1. CDR1 is MNHNS and CDR2 is SASEGT in the germline V gene. The trim removed 6 bases at V and 2 bases at J, leaving 5 bases unmatched. The CDR3 extends over 14 amino acids.

This clonotype has a count of ten or more. The genes are TRBV2 and TRBJ1-2, with D possibly matching TRBD1 (5 bases). V gave up 4 bases and J gave up 8 bases, with 14 bases separating them. In germline, CDR1 is SNHLY, CDR2 FYNNEI. The CDR3 loop spans 13 amino acids. CDR3 sequence (DNA): TGTGCCAGCAGTGGACTGGGGGAAACCGGCTACACCTTC. This translates into CASSGLGETGYTF.

The rearrangement joins TRBV20-1 to TRBJ1-5, with no clear D. Looked up from germline, CDR1 is DFQATT and CDR2 is SNEGSKA (reference sequence). The CDR3 runs 17 residues. The germline V and J ends were trimmed by 4 bases and 0 bases, with 19 bases remaining between them. The chain's CDR3 is CSAKERPGTLSNQPQHF. CDR3 in DNA: TGCAGTGCTAAAGAGCGGCCAGGAACCCTTAGCAATCAGCCCCAGCATTTT.

Ten or more counts support this clonotype. This chain uses TRBV2 with TRBJ1-5; no firm D call. Trimming removed 3 bases at V and 4 bases at J, with 7 bases between. The CDR3 consists of 13 residues. Germline V gene sequence: CDR1 SNHLY, CDR2 FYNNEI. The CDR3 loop is CASSDNINQPQHF. The CDR3 nucleotides are TGTGCCAGCAGTGATAATATAAATCAGCCCCAGCATTTT.

This clonotype was counted ten times or more. The rearrangement joins TRBV28 to TRBJ2-7, with 7 bases matching TRBD1. The V segment lost 2 bases and the J segment 1 base; nucleotides outside the gene matches: 8. CDR1 is MDHEN and CDR2 is SYDVKM in the germline V gene. This CDR3 is built from 16 residues. CDR3 DNA sequence: TGTGCCAGCAGTTTAGACGTACCGGGACAGTCCTACGAGCAGTACTTC. Translating gives CASSLDVPGQSYEQYF.

At least ten counts were recorded for this clonotype. The chain employs TRBV19 and TRBJ2-5, with a weak D call TRBD2 (6 bases). Germline CDR1 is LNHDA and CDR2 is SQIVND (reference sequence). The CDR3 sequence is 13 residues long. V shed 1 base and J shed 4 bases, with 7 bases lying between them. CDR3 DNA: TGTGCCAGTAGTATAGTCGGGGGAGAGACCCAGTACTTC. Translation: CASSIVGGETQYF.

At least ten counts were recorded for this clonotype. The J gene is TRBJ1-1, the V gene TRBV7-8; maybe TRBD1 (6 bases). The V gene's germline CDR1 is SGHVS and CDR2 FQNEAQ. CDR3 length: 18 amino acids. The V end lost 5 bases, the J end lost 1 base, and 23 bases lay between the germline ends. CDR3 nucleotide sequence: TGTGCCAGCAGCCCGGGGGCGGGGCTACGAATGTGGAACACTGAAGCTTTCTTT. It specifies CASSPGAGLRMWNTEAFF.

This clonotype has ten or more counts. The chain carries TRBV6-5 and TRBJ2-7; D gene ambiguous. CDR3 length: 16 amino acids. CDR1 MNHEY and CDR2 SVGAGI come from the germline V gene. V was trimmed by 6 bases and J by 0 bases, leaving 18 bases between them. In DNA, the CDR3 is TGTGCCAGCAGCTACGCCCTTTCGGGCAACTCCTACGAGCAGTACTTC. It is translated as CASSYALSGNSYEQYF.

This clonotype was found many times. A read error may explain this, as a much larger clone is one base away. The chain couples TRBV6-1 to TRBJ1-2; maybe TRBD1 (5 bases). CDR3 size: 13 residues. Germline assignment: CDR1 MNHNS and CDR2 SASEGT. V lost 6 bases and J lost 10, with 18 bases in between. The CDR3 DNA reads as TGTGCCAGCAGCTGGGGACCGAGGGCTGACTACACCTTC. Amino acid sequence: CASSWGPRADYTF.

The chain joins TRBV2 to TRBJ2-7; 8 bases agree with TRBD1. The CDR3 has 13 amino acids. From germline, CDR1 is SNHLY and CDR2 FYNNEI. J lost 2 bases, V lost 8 bases, and 5 bases had no gene match. CDR3 DNA sequence: TGTGCCAGCGAGGGACAGGTCCCCTACGAGCAGTACTTC. As protein: CASEGQVPYEQYF.

This clonotype has more than one count but fewer than ten. V gene TRBV6-2 or TRBV6-3 combines with J gene TRBJ2-7; D is perhaps TRBD1 (8 bases). The CDR3 has 16 residues. V shed 4 bases and J shed 4 bases, with 20 bases lying between them. Germline assignment: CDR1 MNHEY and CDR2 SVGEGT. CDR3 DNA sequence: TGTGCCAGCAGTTGGAGTCTTGACAGGGGAGGGTACGAGCAGTACTTC. This gives the protein CASSWSLDRGGYEQYF.

This clonotype was observed many times. This chain joins TRBV5-1 and TRBJ1-2; 11 bases align to TRBD1. V was pared by 0 bases and J by 7 bases, with 11 bases of the junction left unmatched. The CDR3 is 17 residues long. Germline V CDR1 and CDR2: SGHRS, YFSETQ. The CDR3 protein is CASSLAPGQGDWSGYTF. CDR3 nucleotides: TGCGCCAGCAGCTTGGCTCCGGGACAGGGGGATTGGTCTGGCTACACCTTC.

With respect to this clonotype: A much larger clone is a single base away; this may be a read error. The chain recombines TRBV14 with TRBJ1-2; 7 bases agree with TRBD1. Germline loops: CDR1 SGHDN, CDR2 FVKESK. This CDR3 is 16 amino acids long. The CDR3 loop reads CASIQIGAQGTYGYTF. DNA for the CDR3: TGTGCCAGCATCCAAATAGGTGCACAGGGGACCTATGGCTACACCTTC.

In this sample, this clonotype turned up many times. The rearrangement uses TRBV13 and TRBJ1-6; TRBD1 matches at 7 bases. CDR3 size: 14 residues. Trimming at V came to 1 base and at J to 9 bases, leaving 3 bases not matched to a gene. CDR1 and CDR2 from the germline V gene are PRHDT and FYEKMQ (reference sequence). CDR3 sequence (DNA): TGTGCCAGCAGCTTAGACAGGGGCCCTTCACCCCTCCACTTT. Its protein product is CASSLDRGPSPLHF.

In its sample, this clonotype was seen many times. V usage is TRBV6-1 and J usage is TRBJ1-2, with 10 bases matching TRBD1. V was pared by 5 bases and J by 6 bases, with 9 bases of the junction left unmatched. Per the germline V gene, CDR1 is MNHNS and CDR2 is SASEGT. This CDR3 has 15 amino acids. CDR3 sequence (DNA): TGTGCCAGCAGTCCAAAGACAGGGGGCTTCAATGGCTACACCTTC. Translated, it gives CASSPKTGGFNGYTF.

This clonotype has a count of ten or more. This chain joins TRBV20-1 and TRBJ1-1; perhaps TRBD1 as D (6 bases). This CDR3 is built from 14 residues. Trimming shortened V by 6 bases and J by 5 bases, and 19 bases separated the two germline ends. Germline loops: CDR1 DFQATT, CDR2 SNEGSKA (reference sequence). In DNA form, the CDR3 reads TGCAGTGCGCCAAAGGGGGGGGCGAGGACTGAAGCTTTCTTT. It translates to CSAPKGGARTEAFF.

This clonotype was seen ten or more times. The chain joins TRBV28 to TRBJ2-5, with a weak D call TRBD1 (5 bases). Germline CDR1 is MDHEN and CDR2 is SYDVKM. CDR3 length equals 15 residues. The V and J ends lost 7 bases and 1 base respectively, with 16 bases between them. This chain's CDR3 is CASTTLRTGQETQYF. CDR3 bases: TGTGCCAGCACCACCCTAAGAACAGGCCAAGAGACCCAGTACTTC.

This clonotype was observed many times. J is TRBJ1-6 and V is TRBV15; possibly TRBD1 for D (6 bases). CDR3 size: 13 residues. Trimming shortened V by 3 bases and J by 6 bases, and 6 bases separated the two germline ends. The germline CDR1 and CDR2 sequences are LNHNV and YYDKDF (reference sequence). DNA for the CDR3: TGTGCCACCAGCAGCAGGGGTAATTCACCCCTCCACTTT. Its translation is CATSSRGNSPLHF.

With respect to this clonotype: One junction end disagrees with the germline gene, perhaps due to a read error. The chain links TRBV27 to TRBJ2-7; 9 bases line up with TRBD1. The CDR3 has 15 amino acids. Germline V gene lookup returns CDR1 MNHEY and CDR2 SMNVEV (reference sequence). The CDR3, as DNA: TGTGCCAGCAGTTTGGGGACAGGGAGCTCCTACGATCAGTACTTC. It encodes CASSLGTGSSYDQYF.

About this clonotype itself: At one of its ends the junction is not consistent with the germline gene, which may arise from a read error. The chain employs TRBV12-3 or TRBV12-4 and TRBJ2-5; no clear D gene. There are 14 residues in the CDR3. In DNA form, the CDR3 reads TGTGCCAGCAGTTTGATGGACGTAGAAGAGACCGAGTACTTC. Protein sequence: CASSLMDVEETEYF.

This clonotype was counted at least ten times. The chain joins TRBV6-2 or TRBV6-3 to TRBJ1-3; D is uncertain. The CDR3 runs 18 residues. Per germline, CDR1 MNHEY and CDR2 SVGEGT. The V end lost 6 bases, the J end lost 4 bases, and 25 bases lay between the germline ends. The CDR3: CASSPEVGPVFAGNTIYF. The CDR3 bases are TGTGCCAGCAGCCCTGAGGTGGGCCCCGTCTTTGCGGGAAACACCATATATTTT.

There are many counts of this clonotype. V and J are TRBV6-1 and TRBJ2-7; D gene unclear. CDR1 is MNHNS, CDR2 SASEGT, per germline. The V end lost 4 bases, the J end lost 1 base, and 2 bases lay between the germline ends. The CDR3 length is 11 residues. The CDR3 DNA sequence: TGTGCCAGCAGTGGTTCCTACGAGCAGTACTTC. This encodes CASSGSYEQYF.

The table lists this clonotype with many counts. The gene calls are TRBV7-2 and TRBJ2-4; the D is unclear. CDR3 size: 15 residues. Trimming stripped 3 bases from V and 1 base from J, with 10 bases between. Germline V gene sequence: CDR1 SGHTA, CDR2 FQGNSA. CDR3 residues: CASSFGRRAKNIQYF. CDR3 sequence (DNA): TGTGCCAGCAGCTTCGGACGGCGGGCCAAAAACATTCAGTACTTC. The full variable domain, its missing parts supplied by reference TRBV7-2 and TRBJ2-4, is GAGVSQSPSNKVTEKGKDVELRCDPISGHTALYWYRQSLGQGLEFLIYFQGNSAPDKSGLPSDRFSAERTGGSVSTLTIQRTQQEDSAVYLCASSFGRRAKNIQYFGAGTRLSVL.

This clonotype was counted ten times or more. This rearrangement joins TRBV28 to TRBJ1-6; D is undetermined. The CDR3 has 14 amino acids. Trimming removed 7 bases at V and 6 bases at J, with 13 bases between. CDR1 is MDHEN, CDR2 SYDVKM, per germline. The CDR3 nucleotides are TGTGCCAGCACCTATCCAAGCCGTAATTCACCCCTCCACTTT. It specifies CASTYPSRNSPLHF. The full variable domain, in which reference TRBV28 and TRBJ1-6 provide the parts outside the CDR3, is DVKVTQSSRYLVKRTGEKVFLECVQDMDHENMFWYRQDPGLGLRLIYFSYDVKMKEKGDIPEGYSVSREKKERFSLILESASTNQTSMYLCASTYPSRNSPLHFGNGTRLTVT.

This clonotype was counted between two and nine times. The V gene is TRBV7-3, the J gene TRBJ2-7, with 9 bases lining up with TRBD1. Germline CDR1 is SGHTA and CDR2 is FQGTGA. This CDR3 contains 16 residues. The junction had 8 bases not matched to a gene; V was cut back by 0 bases and J by 5 bases. In nucleotides, the CDR3 is TGTGCCAGCAGCTTAACTGGGACAGGGATTTACGACGAGCAGTACTTC. Its translation is CASSLTGTGIYDEQYF.